This is a list of T cell receptor beta chains from one sample in a study of technical replicates of blood from a few donors. Clones were read by immunoSEQ multiplex PCR, and TCRdb kept only the in-frame ones, dropping some. Of 75,000 to 90,000 clones detected, 96% appear once; the ten largest clones hold roughly 0.35%. The specimen sequenced was T cells isolated from PBMCs. The receptors originated from a human donor in good health. Each CDR3 is given with its conserved first and last residue. Each record gives: clone size, D gene, V gene, J gene, CDR3 protein, CDR3 DNA. The D gene is left open where the match is weak. Not all rows give a size; the values are once, few, many and, for expanded clones, a class.

NA	TRBD2	TRBV7-2	TRBJ2-7	CASRYSTSLPSYEQYF	TGTGCCAGCAGATACTCGACTAGCCTCCCCTCCTACGAGCAGTACTTC
NA	TRBD1	TRBV19	TRBJ1-2	CASSVDREEYGYTF	TGTGCCAGTAGTGTCGACAGGGAAGAATATGGCTACACCTTC
NA	NA	TRBV7-6	TRBJ2-2	CASSLGSLLANTGELFF	TGTGCCAGCAGCTTAGGTAGTTTATTAGCGAACACCGGGGAGCTGTTTTTT
NA	NA	TRBV19	TRBJ2-2	CASSGEAGELFF	TGTGCCAGTAGCGGGGAGGCCGGGGAGCTGTTTTTT
NA	TRBD2	TRBV12-5	TRBJ2-7	CASGLVGAGFGEQYF	TGTGCTAGTGGTTTGGTAGGAGCGGGGTTCGGGGAGCAGTACTTC
NA	NA	TRBV11-2	TRBJ1-1	CASSLGLTVNTEAFF	TGTGCCAGCAGCTTAGGACTGACAGTGAACACTGAAGCTTTCTTT
NA	NA	TRBV9	TRBJ1-5	CASSVGFGGDQPQHF	TGTGCCAGCAGCGTCGGCTTCGGGGGGGATCAGCCCCAGCATTTT
NA	NA	TRBV9	TRBJ1-1	CASSVAGNTEAFF	TGTGCCAGCAGCGTAGCGGGGAACACTGAAGCTTTCTTT
NA	NA	TRBV2	TRBJ2-2	CASKGAGELFF	TGTGCCAGCAAAGGGGCCGGGGAGCTGTTTTTT
NA	TRBD1	TRBV2	TRBJ2-7	CASTRTGGYEQYF	TGTGCCAGCACCCGGACAGGGGGCTACGAGCAGTACTTC
NA	NA	TRBV18	TRBJ2-5	CASSRGERVQETQYF	TGTGCCAGCTCACGGGGAGAGCGAGTTCAAGAGACCCAGTACTTC
once	NA	TRBV21-1	TRBJ2-7	CASSKPVKRVLSYEQYF	TGTGCCAGCAGCAAACCGGTCAAGCGGGTCCTCTCCTACGAGCAGTACTTC
NA	TRBD2	TRBV7-3	TRBJ2-3	CASSFEGLAGLGDTQYF	TGTGCCAGCAGCTTCGAAGGACTAGCGGGATTGGGAGATACGCAGTATTTT